This T cell receptor (beta chain) was profiled in a study of CXCR3-negative and CXCR3-positive naive CD8 T cells. Broader study findings: Naive subsets had comparable surface CD5; TCR strength was inferred from TRB CDR3 properties. Naive cells used TRBV-TRBJ genes in much the same way whether CXCR3-negative or CXCR3-positive; memory cells did not.

CDR3 length: 16 residues. CDR1 is DFQATT and CDR2 is SNEGSKA in the germline V gene (reference sequence). Preparation of TRB cDNA libraries relied on 5' RACE carrying UMI labels. TCRdb re-called the 5' RACE reads, yielding one record per CDR3 amino acid sequence without DNA. Its listing shows over 100,000 distinct CDR3 sequences. Concerning this clonotype itself: As yet, its antigen is unknown.

The receptor was isolated from a human donor in good health. Some clones in this sample may be carry-over from other donors' samples. The sequenced material came from naive CXCR3- CD8+ T cells from blood. The subset is: CD45RO-CCR7+CD27+CD95- naive CD8+ T cells lacking CXCR3 (TNR3-). This chain uses TRBV20-1 with TRBJ2-1; TCRdb's D call, TRBD1, is unchecked because there is no DNA. CDR3 in amino acids: CSTSNYRGRWDNEQFF.